This T cell receptor (beta chain) was captured in a study of post-analysis software for immune sequencing data (dated by TCRdb to between 2015 and 2017). Study-level background: The recorded disease courses included relapsing-remitting, secondary progressive and progressive-relapsing multiple sclerosis, and some patients had no subtype annotation. Patient repertoires were compared against some twelve previously published healthy control repertoires from donors aged 6 to 25 years. A subset of samples was prepared in parallel using single-end sample barcoding, then pooled and co-amplified after Illumina adapter ligation. Summary of the overall study and its limitations: Significantly higher frequencies in patients than in controls were found for roughly 5 TRBV segments, including TRBV5-6, TRBV5-1 and TRBV20-1. The control group was slightly older than the multiple sclerosis patient group. When samples were clustered directly using the F measure, samples prepared in the same batch co-clustered strongly, which prompted a batch-effect correction. Compared with controls, multiple sclerosis patients had significantly lower normalized Chao1 diversity, a finding suggesting substantial peripheral T-cell clonal expansion.

This clonotype was counted a single time. Its antigen is unknown. One end of the junction does not line up with germline, which may come from a read error. The germline V gene provides CDR1 KGHDR and CDR2 SFDVKD. The CDR3, from cysteine to phenylalanine, totals 12 residues. Only the CDR3 part of the read is kept: 36 bases, read in frame from the first base. To demonstrate the VDJtools post-analysis software, TCR beta repertoires were profiled from the peripheral blood of over ten young patients with multiple sclerosis. The multiple sclerosis patients were children and adolescents ranging in age from roughly 6 to 16 years. Library generation was performed with PCR. The sequencer was an Illumina HiSeq 2500. To reduce PCR and sequencing biases, unique molecular identifiers were built into the TCR beta cDNA libraries. Per 1 to 10 million input T cells, some 500,000 cDNA molecules were obtained, such that each molecule approximated one T cell. The patient libraries were prepared and sequenced with the same protocol used for the earlier healthy control dataset. Samples belonging to the same batch were prepared together, multiplexed and sequenced on a shared HiSeq lane. The original methods were these. Raw barcoded reads were processed with MIGEC, discarding single-read molecular identifier groups before consensus assembly and CDR3 extraction. Clonotype tables were post-analysed with VDJtools, normalizing diversity by down-sampling all datasets to the smallest sample size. To correct batch-related cross-sample contamination, repertoire overlap clustering matched CDR3 amino acid sequences but not nucleotide sequences. Using fastp at Q25 and MiXCR, TCRdb reprocessed the public reads and kept productive beta chains. Records with the same CDR3 protein are collapsed into one entry carrying the most frequent genes and DNA. The V and J calls and clone size come from TCRdb's table, not from the authors' own analysis. For this sample there are approximately 570,000 distinct CDR3 sequences; 44% appear just once. The top ten clonotypes cover roughly 1.7% of the sample.

This chain is built from TRBV24-1 and TRBJ2-3, with TRBD2 identical over 7 junction bases. This receptor was obtained from a girl aged 10 to 17 with multiple sclerosis. Sequencing was performed on blood. The nucleotide sequence is given as TGTGCCACCAGGGGAGGGGCAGATTCGCAGTATTTT. Translated, this is CATRGGADSQYF.